This record covers a single T cell receptor (beta chain). Antigen unknown. Semi-nested PCR with Nested Universal Primer A followed constant-region reverse priming of full-length variable regions. MiXCR, applied by TCRdb to the 5' RACE reads, yields one record per CDR3 protein. Among 53,000 or so distinct CDR3 sequences listed, roughly 22% were seen once. Per the germline V gene, CDR1 is SGHTA and CDR2 is FQGTGA. After removal of 5 bases from V and 4 bases from J, the junction contained 9 bases not matched to a gene. The length of the CDR3 is 15 residues. Naive CD4+ T cells were purified with Tregs depleted by CD25. Whole-study findings and limits: Whole repertoires were not studied in the larger cohort, only one V-J beta rearrangement.

The chain has TRBV7-3 and TRBJ2-7; 9 nucleotides agree with TRBD1. Material for sequencing was tumor-infiltrating naive CD4+ T cells sorted from the breast tumor. Subset meaning: naive CD4+ T cells, CD4+CD45RA+CD25-. The receptor was isolated from a female donor with breast cancer. CDR3 residues: CASSVGQGSFYEQYF. The CDR3 DNA sequence: TGTGCCAGCAGCGTTGGACAGGGGAGTTTTTACGAGCAGTACTTC.